The source of this T cell receptor (beta chain) is a study of molecular identifiers for immune sequencing clone quantification. Making the bulk TCR libraries relied on previously described methods and listed TCR primers. MiXCR, run by TCRdb on the PCR reads, gives a single entry per CDR3 protein. The sample lists hundreds of thousands of distinct CDR3 sequences; roughly 25% were seen once. This clonotype was detected only a few times. Naive CD8 T cell sorting was performed on the CD8+CD4-CCR7+CD45RA+ phenotype. V gave up 1 base and J gave up 1 base, with 7 bases separating them. Germline CDR1 LNHNV, CDR2 YYDKDF (reference sequence). The CDR3 sequence is 14 residues long.

Sequencing used naive CD8+ T cells from blood, with Jurkat cell RNA spiked in. The subset was: FACS-sorted CD8+CD4-CCR7+CD45RA+ naive T cells. The sequence derives from a human donor in good health. Some libraries in this study had Jurkat cell RNA spiked in. This chain uses TRBV15 with TRBJ1-1; D uncertain. CDR3 loop: CATSRVTENTEAFF. CDR3 nucleotides: TGTGCCACCAGCAGAGTCACAGAGAACACTGAAGCTTTCTTT.